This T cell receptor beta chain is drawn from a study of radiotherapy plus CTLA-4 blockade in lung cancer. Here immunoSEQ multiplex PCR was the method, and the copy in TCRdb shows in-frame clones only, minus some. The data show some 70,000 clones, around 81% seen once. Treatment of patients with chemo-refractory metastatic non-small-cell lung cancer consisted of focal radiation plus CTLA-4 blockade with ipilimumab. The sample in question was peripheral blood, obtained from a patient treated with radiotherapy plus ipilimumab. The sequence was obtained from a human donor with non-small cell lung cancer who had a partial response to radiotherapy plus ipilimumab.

CDR3 nucleotides: TGTGCCAGTAACCCGGACAGGGCCATAGGGTATAGCAATCAGCCCCAGCATTTT. Encoded protein: CASNPDRAIGYSNQPQHF. This chain links TRBV19 with TRBJ1-5; 8 bases fit TRBD1. Germline lookup yields CDR1 LNHDA and CDR2 SQIVND (reference sequence). After removal of 7 bases from V and 0 bases from J, the junction contained 14 bases not matched to a gene. CDR3 length equals 18 residues.